Presented here are 20 T cell receptor beta chains from one specimen sequenced in a study of CD8 T cells in Susac syndrome (dated by TCRdb to between 2017 and 2020). Library creation used the immunoSEQ multiplex PCR assay. RNA was extracted using the RNeasy kit, and roughly 0.45 to 1 microgram was reverse transcribed with random hexamers. TCRdb took the public reads, trimmed them with fastp at Q25, ran MiXCR for clone calling and kept in-frame beta chains. All rows with the same CDR3 protein become a single entry with the most common DNA and genes. In all, the sample holds around 170,000 distinct CDR3 sequences, and 85% to 95% of those were seen once. Clones ranked in the top ten supply about 0.15% of the sample. The specimen sequenced was CD8+ T cells from PBMCs. The source of these receptors is a human donor with Susac syndrome.

The rearrangement joins TRBV5-4 to TRBJ2-1; 14 nucleotides agree with TRBD2. The CDR3 totals 17 residues. In germline, CDR1 is SGHNT, CDR2 YYREEE (reference sequence). Unmatched junction bases numbered 8, after V lost 0 bases and J lost 9 bases. DNA of the CDR3: TGTGCCAGCAGCTTGGGTCCGACTAGCGGGAGGGCCATTGAGCAGTTCTTC. Protein product: CASSLGPTSGRAIEQFF.

The gene calls are TRBV7-9 and TRBJ1-2; a weak D match, TRBD1 (5 bases). Germline CDR1 is SEHNR and CDR2 is FQNEAQ (reference sequence). This CDR3 comprises 16 residues. Trimming removed 1 base at V and 5 bases at J, with 17 bases between. The CDR3 spells CASSLDPEDRMYGYTF. The CDR3 coding sequence is TGTGCCAGCAGCTTAGACCCGGAAGACAGAATGTATGGCTACACCTTC.

The rearrangement uses TRBV28 and TRBJ2-7; possibly TRBD1 for D (5 bases). This CDR3 has 14 residues. Trimming removed 6 bases from V and 3 bases from J, with 15 bases in between. Looked up from germline, CDR1 is MDHEN and CDR2 is SYDVKM. The CDR3 loop reads CASSPINQGYEQYF. As DNA, the CDR3 is TGTGCCAGCAGCCCCATAAATCAGGGCTACGAGCAGTACTTC.

This chain links TRBV5-6 with TRBJ2-6; either TRBD1 or TRBD2 may supply D (7 bases each). Germline lookup yields CDR1 SGHDT and CDR2 YYEEEE. Trimming removed 0 bases from V and 4 bases from J, with 14 bases in between. The CDR3 runs 17 residues. For the CDR3, the DNA is TGTGCCAGCAGCTTGGAGCAGGGGGGGCTCGGGGCCAACGTCCTGACTTTC. This sequence encodes CASSLEQGGLGANVLTF.

The V gene is TRBV7-9, the J gene TRBJ2-7; no reliable D call. V was cut by 5 bases and J by 4 bases, with 15 bases left in between. The CDR3 contains 14 residues. From germline, CDR1 is SEHNR and CDR2 FQNEAQ (reference sequence). The CDR3 protein is CASSERVERYEQYF. CDR3 sequence (DNA): TGTGCCAGCAGCGAACGGGTCGAGCGATACGAGCAGTACTTC. The variable domain in full, with the rest retrieved from reference TRBV7-9 and TRBJ2-7, is DTGVSQNPRHKITKRGQNVTFRCDPISEHNRLYWYRQTLGQGPEFLTYFQNEAQLEKSRLLSDRFSAERPKGSFSTLEIQRTEQGDSAMYLCASSERVERYEQYFGPGTRLTVT.

The rearrangement links TRBV20-1 to TRBJ2-3, with D possibly TRBD2 on 5 matching bases. V was trimmed by 3 bases and J by 2 bases, leaving 15 bases between them. CDR3 size: 15 residues. The germline V gene encodes CDR1 DFQATT and CDR2 SNEGSKA (reference sequence). The DNA for the CDR3 is TGCAGTGCTAGTATCCTAGCCGACTCCACAGATACGCAGTATTTT. Its protein product is CSASILADSTDTQYF.

CDR3 residues: CASRKGQTIYEQYF. CDR3 nucleotide sequence: TGTGCCAGCAGAAAGGGACAGACAATCTACGAGCAGTACTTC. The chain carries TRBV2 and TRBJ2-7, with TRBD1 matching over 7 bases. The germline V gene encodes CDR1 SNHLY and CDR2 FYNNEI. V shed 6 bases, J shed 3 bases, and the junction held 8 bases outside the gene matches. The CDR3 is 14 residues long.

The J gene is TRBJ2-7, the V gene TRBV20-1; 8 bases align to TRBD1. Germline loops: CDR1 DFQATT, CDR2 SNEGSKA (reference sequence). The CDR3 loop spans 15 amino acids. J gave up 5 bases and V 1 base, and 10 bases lay outside the gene matches. CDR3 loop: CSARGGTGAVNEQYF. The DNA of the CDR3 is TGCAGTGCTAGAGGAGGGACAGGCGCTGTAAACGAGCAGTACTTC.

The chain has TRBV11-2 and TRBJ2-1; TRBD2 might be the D (5 bases). Germline CDR1 reads SGHAT; CDR2 reads FQNNGV. V lost 8 bases and J 12 bases, leaving 14 bases between the germline ends. The CDR3 contains 11 residues. The CDR3 loop is CASHREVWQFF. CDR3 DNA: TGTGCCAGCCACCGGGAAGTGTGGCAGTTCTTC.

V usage is TRBV6-5 and J usage is TRBJ2-3, with D perhaps TRBD2 (6 bases). CDR3 length equals 16 residues. V dropped 0 bases and J dropped 1 base, with 11 bases sitting between them. Germline-derived CDR1 and CDR2 are MNHEY and SVGAGI. The CDR3 is CASSYSQAGRTDTQYF. CDR3 bases: TGTGCCAGCAGTTACTCCCAAGCGGGTCGCACAGATACGCAGTATTTT.

The chain carries TRBV20-1 and TRBJ2-1; D possibly corresponds to TRBD2 (6 bases). V was shortened by 1 base and J by 1 base, with 11 bases between the two germline ends. The CDR3 contains 15 residues. Germline values: CDR1 DFQATT, CDR2 SNEGSKA (reference sequence). The DNA for the CDR3 is TGCAGTGCTAGAGTGGGGGGATATTCCTACAATGAGCAGTTCTTC. It encodes CSARVGGYSYNEQFF.

The chain employs TRBV29-1 and TRBJ2-1; D possibly matches TRBD1 or TRBD2 (6 bases each). Germline values: CDR1 SQVTM, CDR2 ANQGSEA. The ends were cut back, 8 bases at V and 7 bases at J, with 27 bases in the middle. CDR3 size: 16 residues. Here the CDR3 DNA reads TGCAGCTTTCAAGGGCCGGGACGGGGGCTTTTTAATGAGCAGTTCTTC. The encoded protein is CSFQGPGRGLFNEQFF.

The count of this clonotype is one. This rearrangement joins TRBV3-1 to TRBJ2-7; 9 bases fit TRBD2. Germline trimming cut 0 bases from V and 3 bases from J; bases unmatched to any gene: 6. CDR3 length: 16 residues. Germline V lookup: CDR1 LGHDT, CDR2 YNNKEL (reference sequence). This CDR3 reads CASSQDRPAGGYEQYF. The DNA of the CDR3 is TGTGCCAGCAGCCAAGATCGGCCAGCGGGGGGCTACGAGCAGTACTTC.

The chain employs TRBV6-5 and TRBJ1-2; D unclear. Germline lookup yields CDR1 MNHEY and CDR2 SVGAGI. V lost 8 bases and J lost 1, with 8 bases in between. This CDR3 region has 12 residues. The CDR3 region has the DNA TGTGCCAGCGGTAACAGTAACTATGGCTACACCTTC. It encodes CASGNSNYGYTF.

This sequence joins TRBV9 and TRBJ2-5; the D is unclear. Germline values: CDR1 SGDLS, CDR2 YYNGEE. This CDR3 has 13 amino acids. V was shortened by 0 bases and J by 5 bases, with 8 bases between the two germline ends. The DNA of the CDR3 is TGTGCCAGCAGCGTAGCAACTGAGGAGACCCAGTACTTC. This gives the protein CASSVATEETQYF.

J is TRBJ2-5 and V is TRBV10-3, with D possibly matching TRBD2 (5 bases). Per germline, CDR1 ENHRY and CDR2 SYGVKD. The CDR3 runs 13 residues. With 6 bases removed from V and 2 bases from J, the gap between germline ends came to 10 bases. The CDR3 DNA reads TGTGCCATCAGAGAGAGGGATCAAGAGACCCAGTACTTC. This codes for CAIRERDQETQYF.

The chain links TRBV7-9 to TRBJ2-1, with 7 bases that match TRBD2. Unmatched junction bases numbered 9, after V lost 6 bases and J lost 4 bases. Per germline, CDR1 SEHNR and CDR2 FQNEAQ (reference sequence). This CDR3 contains 15 residues. As DNA, the CDR3 is TGTGCCAGCAGGCGTCCGGGAGGATCTTACAATGAGCAGTTCTTC. Protein sequence: CASRRPGGSYNEQFF.

The chain is built from TRBV29-1 and TRBJ2-1; 9 nucleotides line up with TRBD1. Trimming at V came to 8 bases and at J to 4 bases, leaving 12 bases not matched to a gene. CDR1 is SQVTM, CDR2 ANQGSEA, per germline. The CDR3 covers 15 residues. This chain's CDR3 is CSLRPGTGKYNEQFF. CDR3 DNA: TGCAGCTTAAGACCCGGGACAGGGAAATACAATGAGCAGTTCTTC.

This clonotype was seen only once. Here the CDR3 reads CASSSLEGASVGQETQYF. The CDR3 coding sequence is TGTGCCAGCAGCTCCCTCGAGGGGGCCTCTGTGGGCCAAGAGACCCAGTACTTC. The gene calls are TRBV5-4 and TRBJ2-5; 7 positions agree with TRBD1. The CDR3 is 18 amino acids. Trimming removed 3 bases from V and 1 base from J; junction bases left unmatched: 15. CDR1 SGHNT and CDR2 YYREEE come from the germline V gene (reference sequence).

The chain uses TRBV12-3 or TRBV12-4 and TRBJ2-7, with a possible D match to TRBD1 (7 bases). Trimming took 6 bases from V and 6 from J, leaving 12 bases between them. The CDR3 runs to 12 residues. The DNA for the CDR3 is TGTGCCAGCAGCCCAGGGGGGTCCGAGCAGTACTTC. This codes for CASSPGGSEQYF.